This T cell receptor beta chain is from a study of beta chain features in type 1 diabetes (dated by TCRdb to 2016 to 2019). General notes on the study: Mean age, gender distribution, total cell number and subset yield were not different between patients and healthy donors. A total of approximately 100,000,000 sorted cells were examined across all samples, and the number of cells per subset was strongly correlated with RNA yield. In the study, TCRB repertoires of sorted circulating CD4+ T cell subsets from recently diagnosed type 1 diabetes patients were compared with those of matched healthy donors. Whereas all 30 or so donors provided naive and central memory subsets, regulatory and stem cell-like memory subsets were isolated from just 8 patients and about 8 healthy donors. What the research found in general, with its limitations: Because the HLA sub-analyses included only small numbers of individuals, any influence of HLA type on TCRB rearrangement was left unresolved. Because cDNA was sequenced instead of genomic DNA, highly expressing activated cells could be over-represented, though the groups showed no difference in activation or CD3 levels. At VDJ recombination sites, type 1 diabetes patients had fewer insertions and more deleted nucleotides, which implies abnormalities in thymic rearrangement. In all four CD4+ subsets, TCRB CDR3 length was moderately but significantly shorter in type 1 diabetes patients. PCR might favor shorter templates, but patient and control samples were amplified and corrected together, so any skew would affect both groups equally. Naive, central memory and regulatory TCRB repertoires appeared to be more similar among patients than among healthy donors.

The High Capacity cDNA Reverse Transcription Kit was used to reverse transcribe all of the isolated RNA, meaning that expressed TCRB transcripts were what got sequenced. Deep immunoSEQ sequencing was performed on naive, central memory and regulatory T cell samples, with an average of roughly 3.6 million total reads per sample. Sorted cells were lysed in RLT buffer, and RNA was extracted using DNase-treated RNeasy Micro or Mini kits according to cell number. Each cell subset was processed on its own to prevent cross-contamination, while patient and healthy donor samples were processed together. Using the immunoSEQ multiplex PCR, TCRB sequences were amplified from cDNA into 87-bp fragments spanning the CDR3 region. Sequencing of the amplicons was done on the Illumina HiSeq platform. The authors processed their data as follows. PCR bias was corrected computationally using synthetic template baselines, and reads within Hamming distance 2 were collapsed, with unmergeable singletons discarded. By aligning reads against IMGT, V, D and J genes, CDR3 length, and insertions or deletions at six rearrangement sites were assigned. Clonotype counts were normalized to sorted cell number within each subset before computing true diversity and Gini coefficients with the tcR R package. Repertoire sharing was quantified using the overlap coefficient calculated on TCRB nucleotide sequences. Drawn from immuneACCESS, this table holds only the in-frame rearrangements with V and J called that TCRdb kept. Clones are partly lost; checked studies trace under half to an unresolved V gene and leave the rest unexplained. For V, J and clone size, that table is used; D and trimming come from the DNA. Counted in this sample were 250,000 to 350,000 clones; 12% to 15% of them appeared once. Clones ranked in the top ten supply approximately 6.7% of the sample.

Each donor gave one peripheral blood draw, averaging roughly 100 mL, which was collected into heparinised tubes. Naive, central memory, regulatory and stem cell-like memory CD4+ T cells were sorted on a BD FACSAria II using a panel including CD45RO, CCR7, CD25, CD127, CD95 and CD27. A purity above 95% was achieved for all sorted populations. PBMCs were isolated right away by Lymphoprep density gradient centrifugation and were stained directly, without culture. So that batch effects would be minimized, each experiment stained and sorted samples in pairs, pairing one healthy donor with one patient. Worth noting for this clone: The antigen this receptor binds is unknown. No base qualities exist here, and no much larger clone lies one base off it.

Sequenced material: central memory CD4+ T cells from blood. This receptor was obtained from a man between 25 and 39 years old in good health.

The bases read TGTGCCAGCAGTTACATCCGCTTGAACACTGAAGCTTTCTTT. Its translation is CASSYIRLNTEAFF. The chain couples TRBV6-6 to TRBJ1-1; the D gene remains uncertain. From the germline V gene (reference sequence), CDR1 is MNHNY and CDR2 is SVGAGI. Its CDR3 holds 14 amino acids, cysteine through phenylalanine. The sequence is cut down to CDR3 DNA, 42 bases in frame from base 1. At the junction V is shortened by 2 bases and J by 0 bases, with 7 bases in between.